This T cell receptor (beta chain) was sequenced for a study of cytomegalovirus exposure and HLA in healthy donors. Whole-study results and caveats: Most likely, a cluster of highly shared sequence variants arose as a sequencing artifact.

The CDR3 is made up of 12 amino acids. V gave up 2 bases and J gave up 4 bases, with 3 bases separating them. The germline gives CDR1 ENHRY, CDR2 SYGVKD. This clone was detected a few times. The antigen is unknown. With 60 Vbeta and 13 Jbeta primers, the PCR was carried out. Some clones are missing from TCRdb's copy, which holds only in-frame ones; the method was immunoSEQ multiplex PCR. The table records about 260,000 clones, just under 85% of them present only once. The source material was PBMCs. The TCR sequence derives from a woman aged 40 to 50 in good health and CMV-seropositive. This rearrangement joins TRBV10-3 to TRBJ1-5; D is undetermined. In DNA, the CDR3 is TGTGCCATCAGTGAGCCTAATCAGCCCCAGCATTTT. Protein sequence: CAISEPNQPQHF.